This T cell receptor (beta chain) was documented in a study of blood T cell repertoires in COVID-19. Study-level information: There were acute and convalescent COVID-19 samples, and they came from the United States, Italy and Spain.

Method: immunoSEQ multiplex PCR; TCRdb's copy keeps in-frame clones and lacks some. The repertoire consists of 35,000 to 50,000 clones, with 70% to 85% occurring once and the leading ten covering 9% to 15%. After removal of 4 bases from V and 6 bases from J, the junction contained 5 bases not matched to a gene. The CDR3 has 14 residues. Germline-derived CDR1 and CDR2 are LGHNA and YNFKEQ. This receptor was identified in a human donor in a cohort sampled during active COVID-19. The V gene is TRBV4-2, the J gene TRBJ2-2; 7 nucleotides agree with TRBD1. Material: peripheral blood. The CDR3 is CASSPDTGAGELFF. The CDR3 region has the DNA TGTGCCAGCAGCCCCGATACAGGGGCCGGGGAGCTGTTTTTT.